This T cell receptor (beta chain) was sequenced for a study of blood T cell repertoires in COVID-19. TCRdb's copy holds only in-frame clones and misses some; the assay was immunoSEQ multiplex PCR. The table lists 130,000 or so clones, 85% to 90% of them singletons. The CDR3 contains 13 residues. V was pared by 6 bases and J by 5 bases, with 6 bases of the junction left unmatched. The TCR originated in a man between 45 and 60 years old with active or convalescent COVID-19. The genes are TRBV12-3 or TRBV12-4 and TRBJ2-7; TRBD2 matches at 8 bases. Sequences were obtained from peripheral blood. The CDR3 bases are TGTGCCAGCAGACCCTCCGGGAGGGACGAGCAGTACTTC. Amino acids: CASRPSGRDEQYF.